Sequencing of this TCR beta chain was carried out in a study of blood T cell repertoires in COVID-19. Produced via immunoSEQ multiplex PCR; TCRdb's table is partial and in-frame only. Of about 130,000 clones listed, roughly 80% are singletons. The V segment lost 3 bases and the J segment 6 bases; nucleotides outside the gene matches: 7. From germline, CDR1 is SGDLS and CDR2 YYNGEE. The CDR3 loop spans 14 amino acids. V is TRBV9 and J is TRBJ1-2, with 8 bases fitting TRBD1. Sequencing input: PBMCs or T cells enriched from blood (not recorded which). The receptor was derived from a man in his fifties or sixties who had recovered from COVID-19. The CDR3 coding sequence is TGTGCCAGCAGCGACCGGGACAGGCTGCATGGCTACACCTTC. Its translation is CASSDRDRLHGYTF.